This T cell receptor (beta chain) was identified in a study of radiation and T cells in renal cell carcinoma. Overall study findings and caveats: In blood, top tumor clones expanded by 2 weeks, shrinking by 4.

The germline V and J ends were trimmed by 1 base and 4 bases, with 7 bases remaining between them. Germline CDR1 SEHNR, CDR2 FQNEAQ (reference sequence). CDR3 length equals 13 residues. Data came from immunoSEQ multiplex PCR; TCRdb stores just in-frame clones and leaves some out. The data hold some 58,000 clones, with around three quarters observed a single time. Documented time point: blood 2 weeks post-SBRT. Stated treatment: 15 Gy SBRT to primary tumor, nephrectomy 4 weeks later. The tumor was a clear cell renal cell carcinoma. This clone has more than one count but fewer than ten. The target antigen is unknown.

This sequence was found in a man aged 60 to 75 with renal cell carcinoma. V is TRBV7-9 and J is TRBJ1-2; possibly TRBD1 for D (5 bases). Sequences were derived from blood, sampled from a patient whose treatment included radiotherapy and nephrectomy. CDR3 nucleotide sequence: TGTGCCAGCAGCTTAGGAGGGACCTATGGCTACACCTTC. This sequence encodes CASSLGGTYGYTF.